This TCR beta chain is drawn from a study of control samples from healthy donors and cancer patients. The CDR3 is 14 amino acids. Trimming pared 7 bases from V and 8 bases from J, leaving 20 bases between. The V gene's germline CDR1 is LNHDA and CDR2 SQIVND (reference sequence). Sequenced by immunoSEQ multiplex PCR; TCRdb stores in-frame clones only, minus some. Of some 120,000 clones listed, about 95% are singletons. Source material: blood. This sequence originates from a man aged 30-40 years in good health. The rearrangement links TRBV19 to TRBJ1-2; D possibly corresponds to TRBD1 (6 bases). The CDR3 loop is CASIPTGVYGGYTF. In DNA form, the CDR3 reads TGTGCCAGTATCCCGACAGGAGTCTATGGAGGCTACACCTTC.